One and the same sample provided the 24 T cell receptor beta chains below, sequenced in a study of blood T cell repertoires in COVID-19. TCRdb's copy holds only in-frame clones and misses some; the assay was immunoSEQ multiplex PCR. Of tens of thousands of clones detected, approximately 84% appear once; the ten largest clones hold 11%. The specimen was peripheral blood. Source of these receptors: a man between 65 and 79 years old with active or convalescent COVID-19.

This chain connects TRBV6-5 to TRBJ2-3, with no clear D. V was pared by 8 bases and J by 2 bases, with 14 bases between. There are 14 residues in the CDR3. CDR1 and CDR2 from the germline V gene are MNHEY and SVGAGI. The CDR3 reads CASSQLRPTDTQYF. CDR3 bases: TGTGCCAGCTCCCAGTTGCGGCCCACAGATACGCAGTATTTT.

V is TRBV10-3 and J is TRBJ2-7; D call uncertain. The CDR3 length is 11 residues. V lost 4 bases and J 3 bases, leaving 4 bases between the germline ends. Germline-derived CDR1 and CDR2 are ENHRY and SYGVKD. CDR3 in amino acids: CAISGSYEQYF. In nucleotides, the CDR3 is TGTGCCATCAGTGGGAGCTACGAGCAGTACTTC.

CDR3 sequence: CASSPPDRGSNQPQHF. Here the CDR3 DNA reads TGTGCCAGTAGTCCCCCGGACAGGGGTAGCAATCAGCCCCAGCATTTT. V and J are TRBV19 and TRBJ1-5; 9 positions match TRBD1. In germline, CDR1 is LNHDA, CDR2 SQIVND (reference sequence). V gave up 5 bases and J gave up 0 bases; unmatched junction bases: 5. The CDR3 is 16 amino acids.

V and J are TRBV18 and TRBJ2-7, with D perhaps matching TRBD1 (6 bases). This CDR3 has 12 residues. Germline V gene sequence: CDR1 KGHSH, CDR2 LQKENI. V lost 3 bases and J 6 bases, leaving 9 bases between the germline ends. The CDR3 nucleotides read TGTGCCAGCTCACCCGGGACAACCGAGCAGTACTTC. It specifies CASSPGTTEQYF.

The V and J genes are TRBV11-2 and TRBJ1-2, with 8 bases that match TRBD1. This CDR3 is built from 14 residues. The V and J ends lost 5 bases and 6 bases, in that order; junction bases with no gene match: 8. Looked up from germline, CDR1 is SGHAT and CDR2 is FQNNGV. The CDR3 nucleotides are TGTGCCAGCAGCCCGACAGGGGTCTGGAATGGCTACACCTTC. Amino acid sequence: CASSPTGVWNGYTF.

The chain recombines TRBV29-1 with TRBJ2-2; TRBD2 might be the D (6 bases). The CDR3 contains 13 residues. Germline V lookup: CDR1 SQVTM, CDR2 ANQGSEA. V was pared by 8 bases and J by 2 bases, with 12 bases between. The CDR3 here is CSTGSSNTGELFF. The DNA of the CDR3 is TGCAGCACCGGGAGCAGTAACACCGGGGAGCTGTTTTTT.

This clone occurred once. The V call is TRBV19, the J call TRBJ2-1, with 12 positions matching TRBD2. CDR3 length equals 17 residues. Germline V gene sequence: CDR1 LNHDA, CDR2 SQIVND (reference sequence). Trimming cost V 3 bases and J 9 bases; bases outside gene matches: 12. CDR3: CASSIRLAGVINGEQFF. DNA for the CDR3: TGTGCCAGTAGTATTCGACTAGCGGGAGTCATTAACGGTGAGCAGTTCTTC.

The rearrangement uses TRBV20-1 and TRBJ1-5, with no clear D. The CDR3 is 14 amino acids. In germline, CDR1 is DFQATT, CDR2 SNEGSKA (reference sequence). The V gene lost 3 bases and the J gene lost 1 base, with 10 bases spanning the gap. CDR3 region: CSASLGPSNQPQHF. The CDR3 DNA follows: TGCAGTGCTAGTCTAGGTCCCAGCAATCAGCCCCAGCATTTT.

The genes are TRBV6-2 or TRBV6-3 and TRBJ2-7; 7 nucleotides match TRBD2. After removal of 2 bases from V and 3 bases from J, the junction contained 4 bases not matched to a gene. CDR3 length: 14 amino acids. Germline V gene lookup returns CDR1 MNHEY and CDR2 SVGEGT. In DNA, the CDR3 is TGTGCCAGCAGTTACCCAGGACTAGTCTACGAGCAGTACTTC. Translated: CASSYPGLVYEQYF.

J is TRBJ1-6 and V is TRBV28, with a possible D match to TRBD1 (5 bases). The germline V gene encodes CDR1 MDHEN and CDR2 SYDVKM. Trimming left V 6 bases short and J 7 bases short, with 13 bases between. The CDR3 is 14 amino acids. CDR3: CASSGGPINSPLHF. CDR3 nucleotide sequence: TGTGCCAGCAGCGGGGGACCGATAAATTCACCCCTCCACTTT.

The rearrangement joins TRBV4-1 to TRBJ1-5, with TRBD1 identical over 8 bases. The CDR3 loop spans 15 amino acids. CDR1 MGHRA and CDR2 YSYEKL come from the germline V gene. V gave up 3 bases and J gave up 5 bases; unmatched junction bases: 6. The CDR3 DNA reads TGCGCCAGCAGCCACGCGGACAGGGACCATCAGCCCCAGCATTTT. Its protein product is CASSHADRDHQPQHF.

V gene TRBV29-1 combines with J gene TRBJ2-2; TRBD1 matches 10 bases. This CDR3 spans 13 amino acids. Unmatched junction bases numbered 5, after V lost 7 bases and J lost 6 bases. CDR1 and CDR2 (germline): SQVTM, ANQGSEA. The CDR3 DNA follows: TGCAGCGCCAGGACAGGGGGGTCCGGGGAGCTGTTTTTT. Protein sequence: CSARTGGSGELFF.

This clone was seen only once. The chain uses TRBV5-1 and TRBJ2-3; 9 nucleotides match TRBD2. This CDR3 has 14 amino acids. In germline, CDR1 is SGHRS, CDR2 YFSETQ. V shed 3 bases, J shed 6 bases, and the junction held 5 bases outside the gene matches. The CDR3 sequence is CASSWSGRRDTQYF. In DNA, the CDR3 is TGCGCCAGCAGCTGGAGCGGGAGGCGGGATACGCAGTATTTT.

CDR3 coding DNA: TGTGCCAGCAGTGGTAAAGGACAGGGGATTGACGAGCAGTACTTC. Amino acid sequence: CASSGKGQGIDEQYF. This rearrangement joins TRBV25-1 to TRBJ2-7; 9 bases align to TRBD1. With 4 bases clipped from V and 5 bases from J, the junction kept 9 bases outside the gene matches. Germline V lookup: CDR1 MGHDK, CDR2 SYGVNS. The CDR3 is 15 amino acids.

CDR3 coding DNA: TGTGCCAGCAGCTCCCGACAGGCAACAAATCTTTTAAAGGAGCTGTTTTTT. This codes for CASSSRQATNLLKELFF. The rearrangement uses TRBV11-2 and TRBJ2-2; D might be TRBD1 (6 bases). This CDR3 comprises 17 residues. Per germline, CDR1 SGHAT and CDR2 FQNNGV. The V and J ends lost 4 bases and 10 bases respectively, with 25 bases between them.

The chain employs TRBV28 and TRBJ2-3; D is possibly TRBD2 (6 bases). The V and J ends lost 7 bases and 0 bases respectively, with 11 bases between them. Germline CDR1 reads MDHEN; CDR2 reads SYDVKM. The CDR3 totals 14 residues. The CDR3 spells CASTGSLSTDTQYF. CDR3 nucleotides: TGTGCCAGCACCGGGAGCCTTAGCACAGATACGCAGTATTTT.

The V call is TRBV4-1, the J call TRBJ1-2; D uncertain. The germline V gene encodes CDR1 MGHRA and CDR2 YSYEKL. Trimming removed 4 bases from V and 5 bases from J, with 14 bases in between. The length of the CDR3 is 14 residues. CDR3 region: CASSLTRAGYGYTF. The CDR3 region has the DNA TGCGCCAGCAGCCTTACAAGAGCGGGATATGGCTACACCTTC.

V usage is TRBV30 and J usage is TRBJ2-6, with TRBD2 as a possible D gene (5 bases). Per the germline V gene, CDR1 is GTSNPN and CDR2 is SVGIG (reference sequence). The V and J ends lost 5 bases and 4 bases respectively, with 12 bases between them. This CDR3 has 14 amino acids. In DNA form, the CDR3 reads TGTGCCTGGCAAGATTCGGGAGGGGCCAACGTCCTGACTTTC. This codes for CAWQDSGGANVLTF.

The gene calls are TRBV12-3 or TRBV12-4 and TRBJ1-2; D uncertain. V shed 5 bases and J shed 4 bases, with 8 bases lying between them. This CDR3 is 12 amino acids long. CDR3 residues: CASSPSSYGYTF. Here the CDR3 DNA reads TGTGCCAGCAGTCCGTCCTCCTATGGCTACACCTTC.

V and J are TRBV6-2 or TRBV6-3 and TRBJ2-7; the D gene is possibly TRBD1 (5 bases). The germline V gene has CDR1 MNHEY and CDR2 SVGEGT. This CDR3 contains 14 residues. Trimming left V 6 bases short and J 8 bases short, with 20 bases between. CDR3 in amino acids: CASSLTAPVLKQYF. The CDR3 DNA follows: TGTGCCAGCAGCCTGACAGCGCCGGTTTTGAAGCAGTACTTC.

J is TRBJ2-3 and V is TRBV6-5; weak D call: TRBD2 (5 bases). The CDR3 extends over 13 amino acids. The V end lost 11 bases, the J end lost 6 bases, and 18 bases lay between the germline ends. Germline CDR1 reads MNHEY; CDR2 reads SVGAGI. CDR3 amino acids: CAFAGSLSDTQYF. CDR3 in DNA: TGTGCCTTCGCGGGCTCCTTGAGCGATACGCAGTATTTT.

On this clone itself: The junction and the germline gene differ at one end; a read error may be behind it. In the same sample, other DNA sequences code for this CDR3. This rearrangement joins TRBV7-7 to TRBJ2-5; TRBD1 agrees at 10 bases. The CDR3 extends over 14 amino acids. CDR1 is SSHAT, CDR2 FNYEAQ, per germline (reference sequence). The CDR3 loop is CASSQGQGRETQYF. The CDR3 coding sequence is TGTGCTAGCAGCCAGGGACAGGGGCGGGAGACCCAGTACTTC.

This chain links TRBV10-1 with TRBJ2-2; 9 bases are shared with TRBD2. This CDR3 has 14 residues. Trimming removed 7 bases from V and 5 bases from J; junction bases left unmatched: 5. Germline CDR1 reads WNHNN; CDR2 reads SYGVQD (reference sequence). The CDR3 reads CASIGLASTGELFF. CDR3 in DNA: TGCGCCAGCATAGGACTAGCGAGTACCGGGGAGCTGTTTTTT.

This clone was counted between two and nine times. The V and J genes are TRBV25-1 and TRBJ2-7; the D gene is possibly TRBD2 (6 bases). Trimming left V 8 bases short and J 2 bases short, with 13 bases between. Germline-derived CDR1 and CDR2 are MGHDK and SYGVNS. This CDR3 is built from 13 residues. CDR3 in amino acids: CASQPGLTYEQYF. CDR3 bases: TGTGCCAGCCAACCGGGACTCACCTACGAGCAGTACTTC.